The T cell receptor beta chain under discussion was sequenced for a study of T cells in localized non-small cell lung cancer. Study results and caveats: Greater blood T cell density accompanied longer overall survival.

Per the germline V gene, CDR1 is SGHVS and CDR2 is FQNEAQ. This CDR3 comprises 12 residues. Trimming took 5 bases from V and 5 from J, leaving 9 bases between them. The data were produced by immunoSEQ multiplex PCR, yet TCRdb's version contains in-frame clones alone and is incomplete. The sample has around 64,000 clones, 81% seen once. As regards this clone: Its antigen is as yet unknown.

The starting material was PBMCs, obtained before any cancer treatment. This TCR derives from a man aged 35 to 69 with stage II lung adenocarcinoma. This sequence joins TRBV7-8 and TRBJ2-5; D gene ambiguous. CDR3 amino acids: CASSRARETQYF. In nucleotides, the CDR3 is TGTGCCAGCAGCCGCGCGAGGGAGACCCAGTACTTC.